Listed below are T cell receptor beta chains from one sample, sequenced in a study of early T cells in non-severe SARS-CoV-2 infection. TCRdb reprocessed the 5' RACE reads via MiXCR and lists one record per CDR3 protein. The profile covers 55,000 to 80,000 distinct CDR3 sequences, with roughly 12% appearing a single time and 3.5% to 4% taken by the ten largest. Specimen: whole blood. The receptors were sampled from an adult who was a healthcare worker with PCR-confirmed SARS-CoV-2 infection or an uninfected control (not recorded which). Both conserved end residues are part of each CDR3.

TRBV28	TRBJ2-7	CASSVVHEQYF
TRBV20-1	TRBJ2-2	CSARTGNTGELFF
TRBV3-1	TRBJ2-7	CASSQEGSGEQYF
TRBV9	TRBJ1-2	CASSHGQGRGYTF
TRBV21-1	TRBJ2-4	CASSRSREKNIQYF
TRBV20-1	TRBJ2-3	CSARGGGRAGDTQYF
TRBV5-1	TRBJ2-1	CASSLDRATYNEQFF
TRBV5-1	TRBJ2-2	CASRPPPGQGTTGELFF
TRBV5-6	TRBJ2-7	CASTLHPTLGGLVSYEQYF
TRBV6-1	TRBJ2-7	CASSSISGQTEQYF
TRBV30	TRBJ1-2	CAWSIGGSGYTF
TRBV19	TRBJ2-7	CATSTGTSVYEQYF
TRBV5-1	TRBJ1-2	CASSLSLSSGYTF
TRBV12-3/TRBV12-4	TRBJ2-7	CASRLAGDYEQYF
TRBV20-1	TRBJ2-7	CSASGQESGLAYEQYF
TRBV7-2	TRBJ1-2	CASSYRSGRLDGYTF
TRBV3-1	TRBJ2-5	CASSRSSGEETQYF
TRBV7-9	TRBJ1-1	CASSLAAGGAFF
TRBV6-6	TRBJ2-3	CASSNQLGGGQSTDTQYF
TRBV24-1	TRBJ2-3	CATSDSTVGRGTDTQYF
TRBV6-5	TRBJ1-2	CAARGVSEGYTF
TRBV6-6	TRBJ2-1	CASEGGPDEQFF
TRBV7-2	TRBJ2-6	CASSPQIGSSGANVLTF
TRBV29-1	TRBJ2-1	CSVVAGVRRNEQFF
TRBV4-1	TRBJ2-6	CASSRAGSGANVLTF
TRBV12-3/TRBV12-4	TRBJ2-5	CASSLGQGGRQETQYF
TRBV7-3	TRBJ2-1	CASSLIAENEQFF
TRBV28	TRBJ1-1	CASTVGTLNTEAFF
TRBV15	TRBJ2-3	CATSRSGDRATDTQYF
TRBV11-1	TRBJ2-6	CASSFRTGANVLTF
TRBV4-1	TRBJ2-7	CASSPLVGRSPGEQYF
TRBV7-2	TRBJ2-5	CASSPLGPQYF
TRBV29-1	TRBJ2-1	CSVEAISYNEQFF
TRBV29-1	TRBJ1-5	CSVEESGGNQPQHF
TRBV5-8	TRBJ1-5	CASSPTGRGNQPQHF
TRBV11-2	TRBJ2-2	CASSLDRVVNTGELFF
TRBV7-9	TRBJ1-3	CASSPGQGRGGNTIYF
TRBV4-2	TRBJ1-5	CASSQDLAGGQPQHF
TRBV14	TRBJ2-1	CASSQIRGRQFF
TRBV7-2	TRBJ2-7	CASSLVLFGGRATGYEQYF
TRBV20-1	TRBJ2-7	CSARDAGYEQYF
TRBV29-1	TRBJ2-1	CSVGRTKGYNEQFF